Shown below are 29 T cell receptor beta chains from a single sample sequenced in a study of cytomegalovirus exposure and HLA in healthy donors. 13 Jbeta primers and 60 Vbeta primers were used for the PCR. The table came from immunoSEQ multiplex PCR; TCRdb's copy has only in-frame clones and leaves some out. The sample has around 100,000 clones, around two thirds seen once. Sequenced: PBMCs. The receptors here all came from a man between 25 and 39 years old in good health and CMV-seropositive.

This rearrangement joins TRBV5-1 to TRBJ2-1; 9 bases are shared with TRBD2. This CDR3 has 14 residues. Germline V gives CDR1 SGHRS, CDR2 YFSETQ. Trimming took 4 bases from V and 8 from J; bases not matched to a gene: 7. The CDR3 loop reads CASSKASGNYEQFF. The CDR3 region has the DNA TGCGCCAGCAGCAAGGCTAGCGGGAACTATGAGCAGTTCTTC.

The genes are TRBV27 and TRBJ1-1; possibly TRBD1 for D (5 bases). Germline CDR1 and CDR2: MNHEY and SMNVEV (reference sequence). The CDR3 extends over 15 amino acids. With 5 bases removed from V and 1 base from J, the gap between germline ends came to 14 bases. The CDR3 is CASSLLGGGNTEAFF. CDR3 nucleotides: TGTGCCAGCAGTCTCCTTGGCGGGGGGAACACTGAAGCTTTCTTT.

This rearrangement joins TRBV5-1 to TRBJ2-1; a weak D match, TRBD1 (5 bases). The CDR3 runs to 15 residues. Trimming left V 0 bases short and J 1 base short, with 8 bases between. Looked up from germline, CDR1 is SGHRS and CDR2 is YFSETQ. CDR3 sequence: CASSLEQASYNEQFF. In nucleotides, the CDR3 is TGCGCCAGCAGCTTGGAACAGGCATCCTACAATGAGCAGTTCTTC.

CDR3 in DNA: TGTGCCAGCAGCTCGGGGGGGACGAACACTGAAGCTTTCTTT. Its translation: CASSSGGTNTEAFF. The chain combines TRBV7-9 with TRBJ1-1; D perhaps matches TRBD1 (5 bases). This CDR3 has 14 residues. The germline CDR1 and CDR2 sequences are SEHNR and FQNEAQ (reference sequence). The germline V and J ends were trimmed by 4 bases and 1 base, with 10 bases remaining between them.

J is TRBJ1-2 and V is TRBV6-5; tentatively, D is TRBD1 (5 bases). The germline V gene has CDR1 MNHEY and CDR2 SVGAGI. The CDR3 runs 13 residues. The V end lost 7 bases, the J end lost 4 bases, and 13 bases lay between the germline ends. In DNA, the CDR3 is TGTGCCAGCACCCAGACAGAGTCCTATGGCTACACCTTC. Translating gives CASTQTESYGYTF.

V and J are TRBV30 and TRBJ1-2, with D unresolved. The V gene's germline CDR1 is GTSNPN and CDR2 SVGIG (reference sequence). The CDR3 runs 16 residues. V shed 4 bases and J shed 2 bases, with 20 bases lying between them. The CDR3 nucleotides are TGTGCCTGGACTGGAGAGCCCACAACTACCAACTATGGCTACACCTTC. Its protein is CAWTGEPTTTNYGYTF.

This clone was recorded a few times. This rearrangement joins TRBV7-2 to TRBJ2-7, with unresolved D. CDR3 length: 11 residues. V was shortened by 2 bases and J by 6 bases, with 5 bases between the two germline ends. Germline CDR1 SGHTA, CDR2 FQGNSA. The CDR3 spells CASSLYGEQYF. The CDR3 region has the DNA TGTGCCAGCAGCTTATACGGCGAGCAGTACTTC.

This clone was found a few times. This rearrangement joins TRBV19 to TRBJ1-1, with TRBD1 identical over 8 bases. Looked up from germline, CDR1 is LNHDA and CDR2 is SQIVND (reference sequence). J gave up 4 bases and V 6 bases, and 4 bases lay outside the gene matches. The CDR3 runs to 13 residues. The CDR3 nucleotides read TGTGCCAGTAGCCGTGGACAGGGCACTGAAGCTTTCTTT. Its translation is CASSRGQGTEAFF.

This clone was recorded a few times. V and J are TRBV7-2 and TRBJ1-5; perhaps TRBD1 as D (5 bases). Germline loops: CDR1 SGHTA, CDR2 FQGNSA. V was cut by 3 bases and J by 4 bases, with 7 bases left in between. This CDR3 contains 13 residues. The CDR3 DNA follows: TGTGCCAGCAGCTTCGGGGGTAATCAGCCCCAGCATTTT. Its translation is CASSFGGNQPQHF.

This chain uses TRBV6-5 with TRBJ2-1; 11 bases line up with TRBD2. CDR1 is MNHEY and CDR2 is SVGAGI in the germline V gene. After removal of 5 bases from V and 6 bases from J, the junction contained 6 bases not matched to a gene. The CDR3 loop spans 15 amino acids. The chain's CDR3 is CASSTIAGGLNEQFF. Here the CDR3 DNA reads TGTGCCAGCAGTACGATAGCGGGGGGGCTCAATGAGCAGTTCTTC.

Written as DNA, the CDR3 is TGTGCCAGCAGTGAAGCCCGGGTTCTCTACCACGAGCAGTACTTC. Protein sequence: CASSEARVLYHEQYF. The J gene is TRBJ2-7, the V gene TRBV2; D gene uncertain. V lost 0 bases and J 5 bases, leaving 14 bases between the germline ends. From germline, CDR1 is SNHLY and CDR2 FYNNEI. The CDR3 totals 15 residues.

The gene calls are TRBV5-4 and TRBJ2-3; D call uncertain. The germline V gene has CDR1 SGHNT and CDR2 YYREEE (reference sequence). V dropped 4 bases and J dropped 0 bases, with 12 bases sitting between them. CDR3 length: 15 amino acids. The CDR3 region has the DNA TGTGCCAGCAGCCTGGGGTCTACTAGCACAGATACGCAGTATTTT. Its translation is CASSLGSTSTDTQYF.

A single count supports this clone. The chain links TRBV6-5 to TRBJ1-2; D might be TRBD1 (5 bases). V was clipped by 4 bases and J by 7 bases, with 16 bases between them. Germline values: CDR1 MNHEY, CDR2 SVGAGI. The CDR3 consists of 14 residues. Here the CDR3 reads CASSSDNKGAGYTF. The CDR3 DNA reads TGTGCCAGCAGTTCAGACAATAAAGGGGCTGGCTACACCTTC.

There are a few counts of this clone. The V call is TRBV18, the J call TRBJ1-1; D not resolved. Germline V gives CDR1 KGHSH, CDR2 LQKENI. The CDR3 runs to 14 residues. V shed 2 bases and J shed 4 bases, with 11 bases lying between them. CDR3 residues: CASSPGGSVTEAFF. The DNA for the CDR3 is TGTGCCAGCTCACCAGGAGGGTCGGTCACTGAAGCTTTCTTT.

The chain employs TRBV5-1 and TRBJ1-2; D gene ambiguous. Trimming stripped 7 bases from V and 3 bases from J, with 19 bases between. The CDR3 has 15 residues. The germline gives CDR1 SGHRS, CDR2 YFSETQ. The CDR3 bases are TGCGCCAGCCGACCCCGGGGAGGAATAGACTATGGCTACACCTTC. It yields the protein CASRPRGGIDYGYTF.

The J gene is TRBJ2-7, the V gene TRBV18; the match to TRBD2 covers 8 bases. The germline gives CDR1 KGHSH, CDR2 LQKENI. The V gene end was trimmed by 6 bases and the J gene end by 0 bases; junction bases not matched to a gene: 10. The CDR3 extends over 16 amino acids. The DNA of the CDR3 is TGTGCCAGCTCTCCAAGGAGTAGCGGGGCCTCCTACGAGCAGTACTTC. Amino acids: CASSPRSSGASYEQYF. The full variable domain, in which reference TRBV18 and TRBJ2-7 provide the parts outside the CDR3, is NAGVMQNPRHLVRRRGQEARLRCSPMKGHSHVYWYRQLPEEGLKFMVYLQKENIIDESGMPKERFSAEFPKEGPSILRIQQVVRGDSAAYFCASSPRSSGASYEQYFGPGTRLTVT.

The chain recombines TRBV5-1 with TRBJ2-7; 7 positions match TRBD2. Unmatched junction bases numbered 5, after V lost 3 bases and J lost 5 bases. The CDR3 length is 13 residues. Germline V gene lookup returns CDR1 SGHRS and CDR2 YFSETQ. CDR3 nucleotide sequence: TGCGCCAGCAGCTGGGGAGGGTCCGACGAGCAGTACTTC. It specifies CASSWGGSDEQYF. The whole variable domain, remainder taken from reference TRBV5-1 and TRBJ2-7, is KAGVTQTPRYLIKTRGQQVTLSCSPISGHRSVSWYQQTPGQGLQFLFEYFSETQRNKGNFPGRFSGRQFSNSRSEMNVSTLELGDSALYLCASSWGGSDEQYFGPGTRLTVT.

A few counts support this clone. This chain joins TRBV19 and TRBJ2-4; TRBD2 is a possible D gene (6 bases). This CDR3 region has 13 residues. V shed 10 bases and J shed 9 bases, with 19 bases lying between them. Germline V gene sequence: CDR1 LNHDA, CDR2 SQIVND (reference sequence). In DNA form, the CDR3 reads TGTGCCACCCTCTCGGGGGTGAGGGGCATTCAGTACTTC. Encoded protein: CATLSGVRGIQYF.

The V call is TRBV10-1, the J call TRBJ1-3, with D possibly being TRBD1 (5 bases). Trimming removed 0 bases from V and 1 base from J, with 13 bases in between. Germline CDR1 and CDR2: WNHNN and SYGVQD (reference sequence). The CDR3 is 17 amino acids. The CDR3 region is CASSESFGGSSGNTIYF. The CDR3 DNA follows: TGCGCCAGCAGTGAGTCGTTCGGGGGATCATCTGGAAACACCATATATTTT.

The gene calls are TRBV7-2 and TRBJ1-2, with a possible D match to TRBD1 (6 bases). Deletions cut 6 bases from V and 2 bases from J, with 16 bases between. Germline CDR1 SGHTA, CDR2 FQGNSA. The CDR3 has 15 amino acids. This CDR3 is CASRHRGGVNYGYTF. CDR3 nucleotide sequence: TGTGCCAGCAGGCACCGGGGGGGCGTCAACTATGGCTACACCTTC.

The chain recombines TRBV5-1 with TRBJ2-3; D might be TRBD2 (5 bases). This CDR3 contains 14 residues. Germline V gives CDR1 SGHRS, CDR2 YFSETQ. The V and J ends lost 6 bases and 5 bases respectively, with 16 bases between them. CDR3 sequence: CASKPSSFKDTQYF. DNA for the CDR3: TGCGCCAGCAAACCGTCTAGCTTCAAAGATACGCAGTATTTT.

CDR3 amino acids: CASSRTGVDTQYF. CDR3 coding DNA: TGTGCCAGCAGCCGGACAGGGGTGGATACGCAGTATTTT. The rearrangement uses TRBV6-1 and TRBJ2-3; 9 bases map to TRBD1. CDR1 is MNHNS, CDR2 SASEGT, per germline. The CDR3 consists of 13 residues. Trimming at V came to 6 bases and at J to 6 bases, leaving 4 bases not matched to a gene.

The rearrangement uses TRBV27 and TRBJ1-5; 7 nucleotides agree with TRBD1. The CDR3 totals 15 residues. V trimming: 2 bases; J trimming: 6 bases; junction bases outside the gene matches: 7. Germline CDR1 is MNHEY and CDR2 is SMNVEV (reference sequence). The CDR3 protein is CASSLIGNRGQPQHF. The CDR3 DNA sequence: TGTGCCAGCAGTTTAATAGGTAACAGGGGTCAGCCCCAGCATTTT.

The chain uses TRBV30 and TRBJ1-5, with D possibly matching TRBD1 (6 bases). V lost 0 bases to trimming and J lost 5 bases, with 14 bases between them. The CDR3 totals 15 residues. Germline CDR1 GTSNPN, CDR2 SVGIG (reference sequence). The chain's CDR3 is CAWSVPGTQHQPQHF. The DNA for the CDR3 is TGTGCCTGGAGTGTACCCGGGACACAGCATCAGCCCCAGCATTTT.

The gene calls are TRBV7-2 and TRBJ2-3; D perhaps matches TRBD2 (7 bases). Germline V CDR1 and CDR2: SGHTA, FQGNSA. The CDR3 totals 14 residues. Trimming cost V 5 bases and J 3 bases, with 12 bases left between them. The CDR3 bases are TGTGCCAGCAGCCCGCGGGGGCTGACAGATACGCAGTATTTT. Translating gives CASSPRGLTDTQYF.

J is TRBJ1-1 and V is TRBV5-1; 7 bases are a match to TRBD1. The CDR3 covers 16 residues. The germline gives CDR1 SGHRS, CDR2 YFSETQ. V trimming: 4 bases; J trimming: 4 bases; junction bases outside the gene matches: 13. The CDR3 loop is CASSPRQGSGGTEAFF. CDR3 coding DNA: TGCGCCAGCAGCCCCCGACAGGGCTCAGGGGGCACTGAAGCTTTCTTT. Full variable domain (outside the CDR3, taken from reference TRBV5-1 and TRBJ1-1): KAGVTQTPRYLIKTRGQQVTLSCSPISGHRSVSWYQQTPGQGLQFLFEYFSETQRNKGNFPGRFSGRQFSNSRSEMNVSTLELGDSALYLCASSPRQGSGGTEAFFGQGTRLTVV.

The V call is TRBV14, the J call TRBJ2-2; 9 bases are a match to TRBD1. Germline loops: CDR1 SGHDN, CDR2 FVKESK. This CDR3 is 19 amino acids long. Trimming removed 0 bases from V and 6 bases from J; junction bases left unmatched: 14. The chain's CDR3 is CASSQDLTGGFGEAGELFF. The CDR3 DNA reads as TGTGCCAGCAGCCAAGATCTGACAGGGGGATTCGGTGAGGCCGGGGAGCTGTTTTTT.

The rearrangement joins TRBV2 to TRBJ1-4; tentatively, D is TRBD1 (6 bases). V was cut by 6 bases and J by 2 bases, with 10 bases left in between. CDR3 size: 14 residues. CDR1 SNHLY and CDR2 FYNNEI come from the germline V gene. In DNA form, the CDR3 reads TGTGCCAGCAGAAGGGACACCACTAATGAAAAACTGTTTTTT. This encodes CASRRDTTNEKLFF.

This clone was seen a few times. The chain employs TRBV25-1 and TRBJ2-3, with 7 bases identical to TRBD2. The CDR3 has 15 residues. CDR1 and CDR2 from the germline V gene are MGHDK and SYGVNS. Trimming took 6 bases from V and 0 from J; bases not matched to a gene: 6. In DNA form, the CDR3 reads TGTGCCAGCAGCATCCAGCGGGGTAGCACAGATACGCAGTATTTT. It is translated as CASSIQRGSTDTQYF.